Below are 17 T cell receptor beta chains sequenced from a single sample in a study of OX40 agonist ivuxolimab in advanced cancers. The data were produced by immunoSEQ multiplex PCR, yet TCRdb's version contains in-frame clones alone and is incomplete. The repertoire holds 46,000 or so clones, about 88% seen once, with 11% in the top ten. This specimen consisted of CD4+ or CD8+ T cells sorted from blood, obtained in a trial of the OX40 agonist ivuxolimab. Every receptor here comes from an adult with an advanced solid tumor such as melanoma, head and neck, liver or kidney cancer.

The chain employs TRBV5-1 and TRBJ2-1; 9 bases are shared with TRBD2. Looked up from germline, CDR1 is SGHRS and CDR2 is YFSETQ. J lost 5 bases, V lost 6 bases, and 21 bases had no gene match. CDR3 length equals 19 residues. The CDR3 here is CASTRTVQNSGSTNNEQFF. The CDR3, as DNA: TGCGCCAGCACTCGGACCGTTCAAAATAGCGGGAGCACTAACAATGAGCAGTTCTTC. Variable domain in full (rest from reference TRBV5-1 and TRBJ2-1): KAGVTQTPRYLIKTRGQQVTLSCSPISGHRSVSWYQQTPGQGLQFLFEYFSETQRNKGNFPGRFSGRQFSNSRSEMNVSTLELGDSALYLCASTRTVQNSGSTNNEQFFGPGTRLTVL.

V is TRBV19 and J is TRBJ1-3; no clear D gene. The CDR3 is 15 residues long. The germline CDR1 and CDR2 sequences are LNHDA and SQIVND (reference sequence). Between the trimmed V and J ends, which lost 3 bases and 0 bases, there was a span of 9 bases. CDR3 DNA sequence: TGTGCCAGTAGTATTGAGGCGGGCTCTGGAAACACCATATATTTT. Translated: CASSIEAGSGNTIYF.

This clone was seen a handful of times. V is TRBV6-6 and J is TRBJ1-5; 7 nucleotides match TRBD1. This CDR3 region has 16 residues. V shed 2 bases and J 2 bases; nucleotides not matched to a gene: 6. The germline V gene encodes CDR1 MNHNY and CDR2 SVGAGI (reference sequence). The CDR3 spells CASSYGTVKRNQPQHF. DNA for the CDR3: TGTGCCAGCAGTTACGGGACAGTTAAACGCAATCAGCCCCAGCATTTT.

This rearrangement joins TRBV2 to TRBJ2-3; 9 nucleotides agree with TRBD2. The CDR3 length is 16 residues. CDR1 is SNHLY, CDR2 FYNNEI, per germline. V lost 10 bases to trimming and J lost 2 bases; unmatched junction nucleotides: 13. The CDR3 loop reads CATLIPLAGNTDTQYF. CDR3 coding DNA: TGTGCCACTCTGATCCCGCTAGCGGGGAACACAGATACGCAGTATTTT.

The chain uses TRBV7-6 and TRBJ1-1; D uncertain. V gave up 0 bases and J gave up 4 bases, with 6 bases separating them. The CDR3 contains 13 residues. CDR1 is SGHVS, CDR2 FNYEAQ, per germline. The CDR3 nucleotides are TGTGCCAGCAGCTTAGCGGCAGCCACTGAAGCTTTCTTT. It specifies CASSLAAATEAFF.

The gene calls are TRBV7-2 and TRBJ1-6; TRBD1 is a possible D gene (6 bases). V was trimmed by 1 base and J by 4 bases, leaving 11 bases between them. This CDR3 region has 16 residues. Germline V lookup: CDR1 SGHTA, CDR2 FQGNSA. The CDR3 region is CASSLEGRGYNSPLHF. The CDR3 DNA reads as TGTGCCAGCAGCTTAGAGGGGAGGGGGTATAATTCACCCCTCCACTTT.

The chain is built from TRBV28 and TRBJ1-5, with D perhaps TRBD1 (5 bases). The CDR3 length is 15 residues. The ends were cut back, 6 bases at V and 6 bases at J, with 18 bases in the middle. Germline V gene lookup returns CDR1 MDHEN and CDR2 SYDVKM. The CDR3 region is CASRPGRGEGQPQHF. In DNA form, the CDR3 reads TGTGCCAGCAGGCCGGGGAGGGGCGAGGGTCAGCCCCAGCATTTT.

V gene TRBV27 combines with J gene TRBJ1-6; 7 bases agree with TRBD1. Germline CDR1 and CDR2: MNHEY and SMNVEV (reference sequence). The CDR3 covers 16 residues. V shed 6 bases, J shed 4 bases, and the junction held 9 bases outside the gene matches. CDR3 residues: CASSSGTAFYNSPLHF. DNA of the CDR3: TGTGCCAGCAGCTCCGGGACAGCATTTTATAATTCACCCCTCCACTTT.

This clone occurred a few times. The V gene is TRBV7-9, the J gene TRBJ1-5; 11 positions agree with TRBD1. Germline CDR1 SEHNR, CDR2 FQNEAQ (reference sequence). Germline trimming cut 5 bases from V and 3 bases from J; bases unmatched to any gene: 3. The length of the CDR3 is 15 residues. CDR3 nucleotide sequence: TGTGCCAGCAGCCGGACAGGGGGCTCCAATCAGCCCCAGCATTTT. Translating gives CASSRTGGSNQPQHF.

The chain has TRBV11-2 and TRBJ2-1; 7 positions agree with TRBD2. J was trimmed by 0 bases and V by 4 bases; bases with no gene match: 9. The CDR3 consists of 17 residues. In germline, CDR1 is SGHAT, CDR2 FQNNGV. CDR3 coding DNA: TGTGCCAGCAGCTCCAACCCTAGCGGCCACTCCTACAATGAGCAGTTCTTC. This translates into CASSSNPSGHSYNEQFF.

This rearrangement joins TRBV7-9 to TRBJ2-7; perhaps TRBD1 as D (6 bases). Germline-derived CDR1 and CDR2 are SEHNR and FQNEAQ (reference sequence). The CDR3 is 15 residues long. The V end was cut by 1 base, the J end by 2 bases, with 12 bases between. This CDR3 reads CASSLVTGTTYEQYF. In DNA form, the CDR3 reads TGTGCCAGCAGCTTAGTAACAGGGACCACCTACGAGCAGTACTTC.

By share, this clone counts as medium-sized. The J gene is TRBJ2-2, the V gene TRBV2; D perhaps matches TRBD1 (6 bases). Deletions cut 3 bases from V and 4 bases from J, with 18 bases between. CDR1 is SNHLY, CDR2 FYNNEI, per germline. The CDR3 totals 17 residues. CDR3 sequence (DNA): TGTGCCAGCAGTGAGGAAGTCAGAACAGGGACCACCGGGGAGCTGTTTTTT. As protein: CASSEEVRTGTTGELFF.

The V call is TRBV5-4, the J call TRBJ1-2; D perhaps matches TRBD1 (6 bases). The CDR3 covers 14 residues. V shed 3 bases and J shed 6 bases, with 15 bases lying between them. CDR1 and CDR2 (germline): SGHNT, YYREEE (reference sequence). This CDR3 reads CASSSTRGKDGYTF. For the CDR3, the DNA is TGTGCCAGCAGCTCCACAAGGGGGAAGGATGGCTACACCTTC.

The table lists this clone with a few counts. The chain recombines TRBV11-2 with TRBJ2-7; D call uncertain. This CDR3 is 15 amino acids long. V was clipped by 1 base and J by 3 bases, with 13 bases between them. The germline gives CDR1 SGHAT, CDR2 FQNNGV. The CDR3 protein is CASSLGTGYYYEQYF. In nucleotides, the CDR3 is TGTGCCAGCAGCTTAGGGACCGGGTATTACTACGAGCAGTACTTC. The entire variable domain, with the rest obtained from reference TRBV11-2 and TRBJ2-7, is as follows: EAGVAQSPRYKIIEKRQSVAFWCNPISGHATLYWYQQILGQGPKLLIQFQNNGVVDDSQLPKDRFSAERLKGVDSTLKIQPAKLEDSAVYLCASSLGTGYYYEQYFGPGTRLTVT.

The rearrangement joins TRBV7-9 to TRBJ2-1; TRBD1 might be the D (5 bases). The CDR3 totals 13 residues. The germline V gene encodes CDR1 SEHNR and CDR2 FQNEAQ (reference sequence). Trimming removed 5 bases from V and 4 bases from J, with 9 bases in between. The CDR3 reads CASSPTGYNEQFF. The CDR3, as DNA: TGTGCCAGCAGCCCCACAGGTTACAATGAGCAGTTCTTC.

The rearrangement joins TRBV2 to TRBJ1-2, with D possibly matching TRBD1 (6 bases). Trimming cost V 11 bases and J 4 bases, with 14 bases left between them. This CDR3 comprises 12 residues. The germline V gene encodes CDR1 SNHLY and CDR2 FYNNEI. The CDR3 spells CAPEGEGYGYTF. The DNA of the CDR3 is TGTGCCCCCGAGGGGGAAGGCTATGGCTACACCTTC. The entire variable domain, with the rest obtained from reference TRBV2 and TRBJ1-2, is as follows: EPEVTQTPSHQVTQMGQEVILRCVPISNHLYFYWYRQILGQKVEFLVSFYNNEISEKSEIFDDQFSVERPDGSNFTLKIRSTKLEDSAMYFCAPEGEGYGYTFGSGTRLTVV.

The genes are TRBV2 and TRBJ1-3; D is perhaps TRBD1 (6 bases). V lost 3 bases to trimming and J lost 5 bases, with 14 bases between them. Germline CDR1 reads SNHLY; CDR2 reads FYNNEI. The CDR3 length is 15 residues. This CDR3 reads CASSDPGAKRNTIYF. DNA for the CDR3: TGTGCCAGCAGTGACCCAGGGGCTAAGAGAAACACCATATATTTT.